This is a list of T cell receptor beta chains from one sample in a study of blood T cell repertoires in COVID-19. Produced via immunoSEQ multiplex PCR; TCRdb's table is partial and in-frame only. The sample records a few hundred thousand clones, 87% being singletons. Sequencing used PBMCs or T cells enriched from blood (not recorded which). These receptors were collected from a woman younger than 30 who had recovered from COVID-19. Both conserved end residues are part of each CDR3. The D gene is left open where the match is weak. The size entry is marked missing in some rows and otherwise reads once, few, many or a size class.

j_gene	d_gene	v_gene	abundance	CDR3nt	CDR3aa
TRBJ1-5	.	TRBV6-4	.	TGTGCCAGCAGTGACTCGAGTGACACCAATCAGCCCCAGCATTTT	CASSDSSDTNQPQHF
TRBJ1-2	TRBD1	TRBV19	.	TGTGCCAGTAGTAGGGACAGCCGTAACTATGGCTACACCTTC	CASSRDSRNYGYTF
TRBJ2-6	.	TRBV23-1	once	TGCGCCAGCAAAAATGAGGGCCGCTCTGGGGCCAACGTCCTGACTTTC	CASKNEGRSGANVLTF
TRBJ1-2	TRBD1	TRBV30	.	TGTGCCTGGAGTGCTCTCTCGGGACAGGGTGAAGGGGGCTACACCTTC	CAWSALSGQGEGGYTF
TRBJ1-4	TRBD1	TRBV4-3	.	TGCGCCAGCAGCCGCGAGGGACAGGGGGGAGAAAAACTGTTTTTT	CASSREGQGGEKLFF
TRBJ1-1	.	TRBV19	.	TGTGCCAGTAGTATAGGGGGATGGGGGGCTGAAGCTTTCTTT	CASSIGGWGAEAFF
TRBJ1-2	TRBD1	TRBV6-5	.	TGTGCCAGCAGCCTGACAGGGGCGAATGGCTACACCTTC	CASSLTGANGYTF
TRBJ2-7	TRBD2	TRBV27	.	TGTGCCAGCAGTAAGATTCTAGCGGGAGGGCCTGACTTCTACGAGCAGTACTTC	CASSKILAGGPDFYEQYF
TRBJ2-7	TRBD1	TRBV28	.	TGTGCCAGCAGTCGACAGGGGGTCAACGAGCAGTACTTC	CASSRQGVNEQYF
TRBJ1-2	TRBD1	TRBV6-5	.	TGTGCCAGCAGCTTTACGTCAGGGGGCTATGGCTACACCTTC	CASSFTSGGYGYTF
TRBJ1-2	.	TRBV7-8	.	TGTGCCAGCAGCTTAAATTTCCTAGTGGTCAGGCGGGGCTATGGCTACACCTTC	CASSLNFLVVRRGYGYTF
TRBJ1-2	.	TRBV30	.	TGTGCCTGGAGTCCCAGGGGAGTGGGTGGCTACACCTTC	CAWSPRGVGGYTF